Shown below are 14 T cell receptor beta chains from a single sample sequenced in a study of cytomegalovirus exposure and HLA in healthy donors. Amplification used 60 Vbeta primers and 13 Jbeta primers. The repertoire was sequenced with immunoSEQ multiplex PCR; TCRdb's copy has only in-frame clones and lacks some. The sample shows 90,000 to 120,000 clones, 70% to 80% of them seen only once. The specimen was PBMCs. These TCRs come from a man younger than 30 in good health and CMV-seronegative.

The gene calls are TRBV5-1 and TRBJ2-1; no firm D call. Germline V gives CDR1 SGHRS, CDR2 YFSETQ. V lost 0 bases and J 5 bases, leaving 9 bases between the germline ends. The CDR3 is 14 amino acids. CDR3 sequence reads: CASSLEAGDNEQFF. The CDR3, as DNA: TGCGCCAGCAGCTTGGAGGCAGGCGACAATGAGCAGTTCTTC.

The chain employs TRBV25-1 and TRBJ2-7, with a tentative D call TRBD1 (6 bases). V lost 6 bases and J 13 bases, leaving 19 bases between the germline ends. Germline V CDR1 and CDR2: MGHDK, SYGVNS. The CDR3 sequence is 12 residues long. For the CDR3, the DNA is TGTGCCAGCAGCCAAATTGGGGCAGGGGTATACTTC. Translated: CASSQIGAGVYF.

This chain links TRBV7-2 with TRBJ1-3, with 8 bases fitting TRBD1. With V trimmed by 4 bases and J by 1 base, 0 bases remained unmatched. The length of the CDR3 is 14 residues. The V gene's germline CDR1 is SGHTA and CDR2 FQGNSA. CDR3 bases: TGTGCCAGCAGCTGGGACAGGTCTGGAAACACCATATATTTT. Amino acids: CASSWDRSGNTIYF.

The CDR3 DNA reads as TGTGCCAGCTCACCACCCTCGCGGGGGTACACAGATACGCAGTATTTT. This codes for CASSPPSRGYTDTQYF. The gene calls are TRBV18 and TRBJ2-3; 7 bases match TRBD2. V shed 0 bases, J shed 2 bases, and the junction held 5 bases outside the gene matches. In germline, CDR1 is KGHSH, CDR2 LQKENI. The CDR3 has 16 residues.

V is TRBV6-6 and J is TRBJ2-7; TRBD1 matches at 7 bases. The V segment lost 4 bases and the J segment 1 base; nucleotides outside the gene matches: 7. CDR1 is MNHNY and CDR2 is SVGAGI in the germline V gene (reference sequence). This CDR3 is 15 amino acids long. The DNA for the CDR3 is TGTGCCAGCAGTTCCAGGACAGGCCAGTCCTACGAGCAGTACTTC. Protein: CASSSRTGQSYEQYF.

This clone was picked up a small number of times. The chain joins TRBV5-1 to TRBJ2-7, with D possibly matching TRBD2 (6 bases). Germline CDR1 reads SGHRS; CDR2 reads YFSETQ. V was shortened by 4 bases and J by 6 bases, with 14 bases between the two germline ends. There are 13 residues in the CDR3. The CDR3 loop is CASSASLGGEQYF. The CDR3 coding sequence is TGCGCCAGCAGCGCCTCCTTGGGGGGCGAGCAGTACTTC.

This sequence joins TRBV11-3 and TRBJ1-1; the D gene is possibly TRBD1 (5 bases). The CDR3 runs 13 residues. Germline CDR1 and CDR2: SGHNT and YENEEA. Between the trimmed V and J ends, which lost 5 bases and 5 bases, there was a span of 12 bases. CDR3 protein: CASSRRGGTEAFF. DNA of the CDR3: TGTGCCAGCAGCCGTCGCGGGGGAACTGAAGCTTTCTTT.

The V call is TRBV15, the J call TRBJ1-2; D possibly corresponds to TRBD1 (5 bases). There are 13 residues in the CDR3. Germline V gene data show CDR1 as LNHNV and CDR2 as YYDKDF (reference sequence). Trimming removed 3 bases at V and 8 bases at J, with 13 bases between. The chain's CDR3 is CATSSHRGEGYTF. CDR3 in DNA: TGTGCCACCAGCAGTCATCGGGGGGAAGGCTACACCTTC.

This chain joins TRBV15 and TRBJ1-1; D perhaps matches TRBD1 (6 bases). This CDR3 contains 16 residues. Germline assignment: CDR1 LNHNV and CDR2 YYDKDF (reference sequence). With 5 bases removed from V and 0 bases from J, the gap between germline ends came to 16 bases. The CDR3 nucleotides read TGTGCCACCAGCGGGCAGGGGATCGGGATGAACACTGAAGCTTTCTTT. This gives the protein CATSGQGIGMNTEAFF.

This sequence joins TRBV15 and TRBJ2-3, with TRBD2 as a possible D gene (6 bases). V shed 1 base and J shed 2 bases, with 10 bases lying between them. The germline V gene has CDR1 LNHNV and CDR2 YYDKDF (reference sequence). The CDR3 length is 15 residues. The CDR3 loop reads CATSRGGGDTDTQYF. DNA of the CDR3: TGTGCCACCAGCAGAGGGGGAGGAGACACAGATACGCAGTATTTT.

This sequence joins TRBV28 and TRBJ2-7; D gene ambiguous. This CDR3 contains 12 residues. Germline CDR1 MDHEN, CDR2 SYDVKM. V lost 5 bases and J 2 bases, leaving 7 bases between the germline ends. The DNA for the CDR3 is TGTGCCAGCAGTCGACACCCCTACGAGCAGTACTTC. This codes for CASSRHPYEQYF.

This clone showed up just a few times. V is TRBV6-7 and J is TRBJ2-7; D gene ambiguous. TRBV6-7 is an ORF; its function is uncertain. This CDR3 has 13 amino acids. V lost 0 bases and J 3 bases, leaving 6 bases between the germline ends. The CDR3 DNA reads TGTGCCAGCAGTTACTCCCAGAACTACGAGCAGTACTTC. Translation: CASSYSQNYEQYF.

The V gene is TRBV4-3, the J gene TRBJ1-5, with a possible D match to TRBD1 (5 bases). CDR1 is LGHNA and CDR2 is YSLEER in the germline V gene. Trimming left V 0 bases short and J 7 bases short, with 13 bases between. The CDR3 is made up of 15 amino acids. The CDR3 DNA reads TGCGCCAGCAGCCAAGATTCAGGGTACGCCCAGCCCCAGCATTTT. Amino acids: CASSQDSGYAQPQHF.

J is TRBJ1-3 and V is TRBV7-8; possible D gene TRBD1, 6 bases. Germline V gene sequence: CDR1 SGHVS, CDR2 FQNEAQ. There are 17 residues in the CDR3. The V gene lost 3 bases and the J gene lost 7 bases, with 22 bases spanning the gap. CDR3 coding DNA: TGTGCCAGCAGCTTCCTGATTACAGGGAGTAGTGGGAACACCATATATTTT. Translated, it gives CASSFLITGSSGNTIYF.